This TCR beta chain was recorded in a study of T cell clonotyping in hematopoietic cell transplantation. Overall study: Recipients' pretransplant samples followed cytoreduction.

Described time point: recipient sample about 28 days before transplant, after cytoreduction. The method was immunoSEQ multiplex PCR; TCRdb's version includes in-frame clones alone and lacks a portion of them. The sample yields 25,000 to 35,000 clones, approximately 94% seen once. On this clone: The antigen remains undetermined.

Study findings and constraints: Pathologically expanded recipient clonotypes increased progressively from day 30 to day 180 as diversity fell.

V lost 4 bases to trimming and J lost 5 bases, with 20 bases between them. There are 15 residues in the CDR3. Germline CDR1 is GTSNPN and CDR2 is SVGIG (reference sequence). Sequenced material: peripheral blood mononuclear cells, taken before stem cell transplant. This receptor was identified in a man between 50 and 59 years old with acute myeloid leukemia. Some clones in this sample may be carry-over from other donors' samples. This rearrangement joins TRBV30 to TRBJ1-1; D is perhaps TRBD1 (6 bases). CDR3 sequence reads: CAWTLFGQGRTEAFF. CDR3 nucleotide sequence: TGTGCCTGGACCCTCTTTGGGCAGGGGAGGACTGAAGCTTTCTTT.